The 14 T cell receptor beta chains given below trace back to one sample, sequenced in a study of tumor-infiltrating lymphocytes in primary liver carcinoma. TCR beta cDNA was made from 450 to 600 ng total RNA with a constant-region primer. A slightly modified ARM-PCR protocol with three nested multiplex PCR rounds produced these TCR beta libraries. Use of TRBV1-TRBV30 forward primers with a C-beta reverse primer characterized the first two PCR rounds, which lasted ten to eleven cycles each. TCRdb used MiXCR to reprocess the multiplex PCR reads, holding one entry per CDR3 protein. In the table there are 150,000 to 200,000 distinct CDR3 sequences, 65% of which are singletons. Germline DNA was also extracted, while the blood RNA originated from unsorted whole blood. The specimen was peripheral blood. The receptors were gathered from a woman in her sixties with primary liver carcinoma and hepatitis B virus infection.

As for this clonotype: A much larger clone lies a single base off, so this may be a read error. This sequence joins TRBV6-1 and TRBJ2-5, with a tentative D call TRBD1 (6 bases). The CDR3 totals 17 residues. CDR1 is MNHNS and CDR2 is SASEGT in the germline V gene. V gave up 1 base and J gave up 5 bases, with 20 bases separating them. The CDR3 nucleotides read TGTGCCAGCAGTGAAGGGTTACTGAGGGGGTCCAAGGAGACCCAGTACTTC. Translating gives CASSEGLLRGSKETQYF.

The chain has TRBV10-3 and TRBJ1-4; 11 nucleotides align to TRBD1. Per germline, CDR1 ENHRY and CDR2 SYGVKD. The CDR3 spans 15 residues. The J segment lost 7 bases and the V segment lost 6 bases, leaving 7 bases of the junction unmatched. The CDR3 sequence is CAISEGQGAFEKLFF. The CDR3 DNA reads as TGTGCCATCAGCGAAGGACAGGGGGCTTTTGAAAAACTGTTTTTT.

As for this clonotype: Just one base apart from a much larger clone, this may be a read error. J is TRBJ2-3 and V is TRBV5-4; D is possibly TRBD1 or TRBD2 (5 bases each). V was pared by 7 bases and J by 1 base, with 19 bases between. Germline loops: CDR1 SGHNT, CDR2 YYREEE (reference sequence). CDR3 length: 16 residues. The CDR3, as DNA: TGTGCCAGCGGCTCCCTGAACCGGGACGGCACAGATACGCAGTATTTT. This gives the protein CASGSLNRDGTDTQYF.

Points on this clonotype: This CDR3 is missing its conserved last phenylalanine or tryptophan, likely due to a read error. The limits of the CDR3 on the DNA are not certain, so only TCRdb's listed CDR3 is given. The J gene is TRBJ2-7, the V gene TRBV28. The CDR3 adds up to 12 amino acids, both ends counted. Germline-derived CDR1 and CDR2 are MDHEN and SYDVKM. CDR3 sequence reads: CASRESTYEKYS.

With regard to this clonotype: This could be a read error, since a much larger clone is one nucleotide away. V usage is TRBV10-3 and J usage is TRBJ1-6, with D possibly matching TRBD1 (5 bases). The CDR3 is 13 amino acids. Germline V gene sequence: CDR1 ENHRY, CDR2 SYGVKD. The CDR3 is CAVQEGLDSPLQF. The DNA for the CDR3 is TGTGCCGTTCAAGAGGGGCTAGATTCACCCCTCCAGTTT.

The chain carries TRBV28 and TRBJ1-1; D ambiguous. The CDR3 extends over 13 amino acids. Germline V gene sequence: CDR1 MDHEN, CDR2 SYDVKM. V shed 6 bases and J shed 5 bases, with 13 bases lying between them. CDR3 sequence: CASRGFSRTEAFF. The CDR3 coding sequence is TGTGCCAGCAGAGGGTTTTCGCGAACTGAAGCTTTCTTT. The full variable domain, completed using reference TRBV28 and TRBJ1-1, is DVKVTQSSRYLVKRTGEKVFLECVQDMDHENMFWYRQDPGLGLRLIYFSYDVKMKEKGDIPEGYSVSREKKERFSLILESASTNQTSMYLCASRGFSRTEAFFGQGTRLTVV.

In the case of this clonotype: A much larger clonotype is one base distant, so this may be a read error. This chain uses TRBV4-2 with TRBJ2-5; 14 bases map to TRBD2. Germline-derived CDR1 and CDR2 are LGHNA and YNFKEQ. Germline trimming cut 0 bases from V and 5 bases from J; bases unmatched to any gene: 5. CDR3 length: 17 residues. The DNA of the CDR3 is TGTGCCAGCAGCCAAGATGGGACTAGCGGGAGTAGGGAGACCCAGTACTTC. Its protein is CASSQDGTSGSRETQYF.

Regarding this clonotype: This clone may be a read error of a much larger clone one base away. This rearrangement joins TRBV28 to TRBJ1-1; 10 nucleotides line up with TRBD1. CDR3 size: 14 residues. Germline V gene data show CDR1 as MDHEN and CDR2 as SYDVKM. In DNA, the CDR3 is TGTGCCAGTCAGACAGGGGGCAGTGGCACTGAAGTTTTCTTT. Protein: CASQTGGSGTEVFF.

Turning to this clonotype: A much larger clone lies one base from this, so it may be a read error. CDR3 bases: TGTGCCAGCAGTTTAGATAGCGGTGAAGAGACCCAGTACTTC. Its protein is CASSLDSGEETQYF. The gene calls are TRBV12-3 or TRBV12-4 and TRBJ2-5; tentatively, D is TRBD2 (6 bases). This CDR3 comprises 14 residues. V was shortened by 1 base and J by 3 bases, with 9 bases between the two germline ends.

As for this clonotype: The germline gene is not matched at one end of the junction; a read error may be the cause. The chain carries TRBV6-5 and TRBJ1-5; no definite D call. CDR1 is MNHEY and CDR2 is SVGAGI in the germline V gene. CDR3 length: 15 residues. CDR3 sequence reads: CPSNSGQSSNQPQHF. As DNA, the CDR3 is TGTCCCAGCAACTCCGGGCAGAGCTCGAATCAACCCCAGCATTTT.

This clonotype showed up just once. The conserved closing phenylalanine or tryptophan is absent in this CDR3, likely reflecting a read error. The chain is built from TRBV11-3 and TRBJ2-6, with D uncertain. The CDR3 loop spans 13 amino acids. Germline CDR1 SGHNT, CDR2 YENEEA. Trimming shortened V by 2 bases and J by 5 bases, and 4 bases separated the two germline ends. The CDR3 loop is CASSLSRANVLTL. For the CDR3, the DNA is TGTGCCAGCAGCTTATCCCGGGCCAACGTCCTGACTCTC.

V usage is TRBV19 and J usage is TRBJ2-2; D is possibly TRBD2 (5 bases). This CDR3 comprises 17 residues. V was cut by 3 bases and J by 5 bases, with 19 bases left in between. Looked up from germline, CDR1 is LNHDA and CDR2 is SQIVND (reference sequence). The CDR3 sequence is CASSIRARERGTGELFF. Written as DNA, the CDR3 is TGTGCCAGTAGTATCCGAGCGAGAGAGAGAGGGACCGGGGAGCTGTTTTTT.

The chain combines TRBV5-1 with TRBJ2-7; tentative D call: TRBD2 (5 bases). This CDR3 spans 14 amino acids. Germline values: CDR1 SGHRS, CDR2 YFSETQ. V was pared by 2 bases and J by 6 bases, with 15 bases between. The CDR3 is CASSLSAEVSEQYF. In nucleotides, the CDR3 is TGCGCCAGCAGCTTATCAGCGGAAGTGAGCGAGCAGTACTTC.

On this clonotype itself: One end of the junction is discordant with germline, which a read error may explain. CDR3 loop: CASSSLSRRVEIQYF. In DNA form, the CDR3 reads TGTGCCAGCAGCTCCCTGAGCAGGAGGGTTGAGATCCAGTACTTC. V gene TRBV11-2 combines with J gene TRBJ2-5; possibly TRBD2 for D (6 bases). CDR1 and CDR2 (germline): SGHAT, FQNNGV. This CDR3 has 15 residues.